This passage covers 21 T cell receptor beta chains from one sample sequenced in a study of T cell responses to AZD1222 COVID-19 vaccine. Here immunoSEQ multiplex PCR was the method, and the copy in TCRdb shows in-frame clones only, minus some. The data contain 100,000 to 150,000 clones, 70% to 90% of them singletons. This sample comprised peripheral blood, obtained 28 days after the second AZD1222 dose. The receptors here all came from an adult who received the AZD1222 COVID-19 vaccine.

This chain uses TRBV18 with TRBJ2-7, with 10 bases lining up with TRBD2. Germline V gene data show CDR1 as KGHSH and CDR2 as LQKENI. This CDR3 is built from 16 residues. J gave up 5 bases and V 4 bases, and 11 bases lay outside the gene matches. The CDR3 sequence is CASSRSSGLANDEQYF. In DNA form, the CDR3 reads TGTGCCAGCTCACGATCCTCGGGACTAGCGAACGACGAGCAGTACTTC.

The chain has TRBV30 and TRBJ1-2; D ambiguous. Germline V gene lookup returns CDR1 GTSNPN and CDR2 SVGIG (reference sequence). CDR3 length: 13 residues. Trimming shortened V by 4 bases and J by 8 bases, and 17 bases separated the two germline ends. The CDR3 sequence: CAWNQRQDQGYTF. In nucleotides, the CDR3 is TGTGCCTGGAACCAACGGCAGGACCAAGGCTACACCTTC.

The chain links TRBV6-2 or TRBV6-3 to TRBJ1-5; the D is unclear. The CDR3 totals 16 residues. The V gene lost 3 bases and the J gene lost 4 bases, with 16 bases spanning the gap. Germline-derived CDR1 and CDR2 are MNHEY and SVGEGT. CDR3 coding DNA: TGTGCCAGCAGTTATTCAATCGCCATTACGAATCAGCCCCAGCATTTT. The encoded protein is CASSYSIAITNQPQHF.

V and J are TRBV7-9 and TRBJ1-4, with D hard to call. The CDR3 consists of 13 residues. With 3 bases removed from V and 8 bases from J, the gap between germline ends came to 10 bases. Germline-derived CDR1 and CDR2 are SEHNR and FQNEAQ (reference sequence). DNA for the CDR3: TGTGCCAGCAGCTTCGGATTTAACGAAAAACTGTTTTTT. Translating gives CASSFGFNEKLFF.

V usage is TRBV5-1 and J usage is TRBJ1-3, with 7 nucleotides matching TRBD1. Trimming at V came to 4 bases and at J to 4 bases, leaving 8 bases not matched to a gene. This CDR3 contains 15 residues. CDR1 and CDR2 from the germline V gene are SGHRS and YFSETQ. In DNA form, the CDR3 reads TGCGCCAGCAGCCCCGGACAGGTCTACGGAAACACCATATATTTT. Its protein is CASSPGQVYGNTIYF.

The CDR3 DNA reads TGTGCCATTGGGACTCAGGCAGTCAGTTCACCCCTCCACTTT. It is translated as CAIGTQAVSSPLHF. The genes are TRBV10-3 and TRBJ1-6, with a possible D match to TRBD1 (5 bases). Germline lookup yields CDR1 ENHRY and CDR2 SYGVKD. This CDR3 spans 14 amino acids. V dropped 9 bases and J dropped 9 bases, with 18 bases sitting between them.

The chain carries TRBV10-2 and TRBJ1-1; 7 bases are shared with TRBD1. The CDR3 contains 15 residues. The V gene end was trimmed by 2 bases and the J gene end by 5 bases; junction bases not matched to a gene: 8. Per the germline V gene, CDR1 is WSHSY and CDR2 is SAAADI. In DNA, the CDR3 is TGCGCCAGCAGTGAGAGGCAGGGGGGGAGGACTGAAGCTTTCTTT. Amino acid sequence: CASSERQGGRTEAFF.

The chain combines TRBV6-1 with TRBJ2-7; no clear D. This CDR3 contains 14 residues. V dropped 1 base and J dropped 1 base, with 8 bases sitting between them. The germline gives CDR1 MNHNS, CDR2 SASEGT. CDR3 in amino acids: CASSEVVTSYEQYF. The CDR3 coding sequence is TGTGCCAGCAGTGAAGTAGTGACATCCTACGAGCAGTACTTC.

The chain joins TRBV30 to TRBJ1-2, with D unclear. This CDR3 has 13 residues. Trimming cost V 0 bases and J 4 bases, with 9 bases left between them. Germline V gene sequence: CDR1 GTSNPN, CDR2 SVGIG (reference sequence). The DNA for the CDR3 is TGTGCCTGGAGTGTACAGAGGTCCTATGGCTACACCTTC. Its translation is CAWSVQRSYGYTF.

The V call is TRBV30, the J call TRBJ2-7; D is perhaps TRBD2 (6 bases). V lost 2 bases to trimming and J lost 1 base, with 12 bases between them. The CDR3 has 14 amino acids. Germline V lookup: CDR1 GTSNPN, CDR2 SVGIG (reference sequence). This CDR3 reads CAWSRPGRSYEQYF. The CDR3 bases are TGTGCCTGGAGTCGGCCAGGGAGGTCCTACGAGCAGTACTTC.

This rearrangement joins TRBV27 to TRBJ2-7, with TRBD1 matching over 11 bases. The junction had 8 bases not matched to a gene; V was cut back by 6 bases and J by 4 bases. The germline V gene has CDR1 MNHEY and CDR2 SMNVEV (reference sequence). The CDR3 spans 15 residues. The DNA for the CDR3 is TGTGCCAGCAGAGCGATCGGGACAGGGGGTTACGAGCAGTACTTC. This translates into CASRAIGTGGYEQYF.

The chain uses TRBV19 and TRBJ2-6; no clear D. The CDR3 extends over 12 amino acids. Germline-derived CDR1 and CDR2 are LNHDA and SQIVND (reference sequence). The ends were cut back, 6 bases at V and 4 bases at J, with 4 bases in the middle. CDR3 coding DNA: TGTGCCAGTAGCCCCGGGGCCAACGTCCTGACTTTC. Its protein product is CASSPGANVLTF.

Only a few counts were recorded for this clone. The genes are TRBV4-3 and TRBJ1-6, with D perhaps TRBD1 (5 bases). CDR1 LGHNA and CDR2 YSLEER come from the germline V gene. The CDR3 contains 16 residues. V was pared by 2 bases and J by 10 bases, with 18 bases between. CDR3 residues: CASSQLAGTGGSPLHF. The CDR3 DNA reads as TGCGCCAGCAGCCAACTAGCCGGGACCGGCGGGTCACCCCTCCACTTT.

The gene calls are TRBV19 and TRBJ1-4; the match to TRBD1 covers 11 bases. The CDR3 is 15 amino acids. Germline V gene sequence: CDR1 LNHDA, CDR2 SQIVND (reference sequence). V shed 3 bases, J shed 7 bases, and the junction held 4 bases outside the gene matches. DNA of the CDR3: TGTGCCAGTAGTATGGGGACAGGGGGTCCTGAAAAACTGTTTTTT. Translated: CASSMGTGGPEKLFF.

This chain uses TRBV19 with TRBJ1-2; the match to TRBD1 covers 10 bases. V shed 9 bases, J shed 6 bases, and the junction held 13 bases outside the gene matches. The CDR3 is made up of 15 amino acids. CDR1 is LNHDA and CDR2 is SQIVND in the germline V gene (reference sequence). The CDR3 is CASLTPPGQGNGYTF. The CDR3, as DNA: TGTGCCAGCCTCACACCTCCGGGACAGGGGAATGGCTACACCTTC.

This clone was detected a few times. The chain couples TRBV9 to TRBJ1-4; D is unclear. CDR1 is SGDLS and CDR2 is YYNGEE in the germline V gene. V dropped 4 bases and J dropped 3 bases, with 13 bases sitting between them. The length of the CDR3 is 15 residues. CDR3 region: CASSPYGNSNEKLFF. CDR3 in DNA: TGTGCCAGCAGCCCTTACGGGAACTCTAATGAAAAACTGTTTTTT.

This rearrangement joins TRBV18 to TRBJ2-5; 7 bases are a match to TRBD1. The CDR3 is 16 amino acids. CDR1 is KGHSH, CDR2 LQKENI, per germline. The junction had 10 bases not matched to a gene; V was cut back by 4 bases and J by 2 bases. The CDR3 spells CASSRDRTGEQETQYF. In DNA, the CDR3 is TGTGCCAGCTCACGTGATCGGACAGGAGAACAAGAGACCCAGTACTTC. Drawing the rest from reference TRBV18 and TRBJ2-5, the complete variable domain is NAGVMQNPRHLVRRRGQEARLRCSPMKGHSHVYWYRQLPEEGLKFMVYLQKENIIDESGMPKERFSAEFPKEGPSILRIQQVVRGDSAAYFCASSRDRTGEQETQYFGPGTRLLVL.

The V gene is TRBV3-1 (or the pseudogene TRBV3-2), the J gene TRBJ2-7; D is possibly TRBD1 (6 bases). The V and J ends lost 2 bases and 7 bases respectively, with 12 bases between them. The CDR3 is made up of 13 amino acids. Germline V CDR1 and CDR2: LGHDT, YNNKEL (reference sequence). Here the CDR3 DNA reads TGTGCCAGCAGCCAATATGCAGGGGAAGAGCAGTACTTC. Amino acid sequence: CASSQYAGEEQYF.

J is TRBJ2-5 and V is TRBV7-6; 11 nucleotides line up with TRBD2. Germline loops: CDR1 SGHVS, CDR2 FNYEAQ. The CDR3 is made up of 15 amino acids. V shed 4 bases and J 1 base; nucleotides not matched to a gene: 2. CDR3 region: CASSWGLAVQETQYF. The CDR3 DNA follows: TGTGCCAGCAGCTGGGGACTAGCGGTCCAAGAGACCCAGTACTTC.

CDR3 amino acids: CASSVTGGNQPQHF. The CDR3 DNA sequence: TGTGCCAGCAGCGTAACAGGGGGCAATCAGCCCCAGCATTTT. The chain is built from TRBV9 and TRBJ1-5; 7 positions match TRBD1. In germline, CDR1 is SGDLS, CDR2 YYNGEE. V dropped 1 base and J dropped 2; count of bases not matched to a gene: 0. The CDR3 is made up of 14 amino acids.

V and J are TRBV19 and TRBJ2-3; D assignment may be TRBD1 or TRBD2 (6 bases each). V was clipped by 6 bases and J by 0 bases, with 10 bases between them. CDR1 and CDR2 (germline): LNHDA, SQIVND (reference sequence). The CDR3 sequence is 14 residues long. The CDR3 DNA follows: TGTGCCAGTAGGAGGGGGGTGAGCACAGATACGCAGTATTTT. Residues: CASRRGVSTDTQYF.